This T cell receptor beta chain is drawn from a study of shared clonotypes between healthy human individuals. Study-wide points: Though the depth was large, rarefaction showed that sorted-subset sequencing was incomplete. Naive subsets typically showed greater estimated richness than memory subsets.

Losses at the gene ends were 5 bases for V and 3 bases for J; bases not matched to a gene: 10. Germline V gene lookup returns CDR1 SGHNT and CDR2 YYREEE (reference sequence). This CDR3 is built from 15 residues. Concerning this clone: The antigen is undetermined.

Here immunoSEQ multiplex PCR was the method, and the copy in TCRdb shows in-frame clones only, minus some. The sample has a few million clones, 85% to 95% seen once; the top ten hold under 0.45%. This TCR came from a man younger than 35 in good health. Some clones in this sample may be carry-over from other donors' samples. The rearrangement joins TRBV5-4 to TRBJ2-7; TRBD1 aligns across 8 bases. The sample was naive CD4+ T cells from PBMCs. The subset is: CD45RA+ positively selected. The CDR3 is CASRLIPGQVYEQYF. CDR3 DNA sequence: TGTGCCAGCAGACTGATTCCGGGACAGGTCTACGAGCAGTACTTC.